The 29 T cell receptor beta chains reported below all come from one sample, sequenced in a study of cytomegalovirus exposure and HLA in healthy donors. Vbeta (60) and Jbeta (13) primers were used in the PCR. The method was immunoSEQ multiplex PCR; TCRdb's version includes in-frame clones alone and lacks a portion of them. This sample has 200,000 or so clones, with 65% to 85% found just once. The sequenced sample consisted of PBMCs. These receptors originate from a woman in her twenties or thirties in good health and CMV-seropositive.

This clone appeared a single time. The CDR3 spells CASRYPPTVEQFF. The DNA of the CDR3 is TGTGCCAGCAGATACCCACCCACGGTTGAGCAGTTCTTC. This rearrangement joins TRBV28 to TRBJ2-1, with D uncertain. V was trimmed by 6 bases and J by 9 bases, leaving 15 bases between them. Germline loops: CDR1 MDHEN, CDR2 SYDVKM. The CDR3 is 13 amino acids.

In this sample, this clone turned up once. This sequence joins TRBV2 and TRBJ1-1; TRBD1 agrees at 9 bases. CDR1 and CDR2 (germline): SNHLY, FYNNEI. The CDR3 contains 13 residues. The ends lost 11 bases at V and 5 bases at J; junction bases unmatched: 9. Here the CDR3 DNA reads TGTGCCGGAACACAGGGGGCCTTAACTGAAGCTTTCTTT. Its protein is CAGTQGALTEAFF.

The rearrangement joins TRBV7-6 to TRBJ2-1, with a tentative D call TRBD1 (5 bases). The V and J ends lost 5 bases and 7 bases respectively, with 12 bases between them. The CDR3 runs 13 residues. Germline CDR1 and CDR2: SGHVS and FNYEAQ. The CDR3 spells CASSAGRQNEQFF. The CDR3 nucleotides read TGTGCCAGCAGCGCAGGACGACAGAATGAGCAGTTCTTC.

V usage is TRBV28 and J usage is TRBJ2-7, with D perhaps matching TRBD1 (5 bases). There are 12 residues in the CDR3. CDR1 is MDHEN, CDR2 SYDVKM, per germline. Trimming took off 6 bases at V and 3 bases at J, with 9 bases between the two ends. The CDR3 is CASRTANYEQYF. The CDR3 bases are TGTGCCAGCAGGACAGCCAACTACGAGCAGTACTTC.

This clone was detected only a few times. The CDR3 loop is CASSNSPGQGGANYGYTF. The DNA of the CDR3 is TGTGCCAGCAGCAACAGCCCGGGACAGGGGGGAGCTAACTATGGCTACACCTTC. The chain uses TRBV21-1 and TRBJ1-2; the table's D call, TRBD1, has no DNA check behind it. TRBV21-1 is flagged as a pseudogene. CDR3 length: 18 amino acids.

The V gene is TRBV6-4, the J gene TRBJ2-5; TRBD2 matches 10 bases. Losses at the gene ends were 7 bases for V and 5 bases for J; bases not matched to a gene: 22. CDR3 length equals 19 residues. Looked up from germline, CDR1 is MRHNA and CDR2 is SNTAGT. The CDR3 spells CASISPLELAGGWLETQYF. In DNA, the CDR3 is TGTGCCAGCATCTCTCCCCTAGAATTAGCGGGAGGTTGGCTGGAGACCCAGTACTTC.

The chain links TRBV7-9 to TRBJ1-5, with D perhaps TRBD1 (6 bases). V shed 5 bases and J shed 5 bases, with 13 bases lying between them. This CDR3 comprises 14 residues. The germline gives CDR1 SEHNR, CDR2 FQNEAQ (reference sequence). The CDR3: CASSLGQLDQPQHF. The CDR3 DNA sequence: TGTGCCAGCAGCCTAGGACAGTTAGATCAGCCCCAGCATTTT.

This chain joins TRBV16 and TRBJ2-2, with TRBD1 identical over 7 bases. Germline-derived CDR1 and CDR2 are KGHSY and FQNENV. The CDR3 has 16 amino acids. With 10 bases clipped from V and 0 bases from J, the junction kept 11 bases outside the gene matches. CDR3 amino acids: CATTRQTGANTGELFF. The CDR3 nucleotides are TGTGCCACCACCCGCCAAACAGGGGCGAACACCGGGGAGCTGTTTTTT.

This chain links TRBV28 with TRBJ2-2, with 8 bases matching TRBD1. Unmatched junction bases numbered 4, after V lost 3 bases and J lost 1 base. The V gene's germline CDR1 is MDHEN and CDR2 SYDVKM. The CDR3 has 16 amino acids. Here the CDR3 reads CASSLTGQGNTGELFF. The CDR3 DNA follows: TGTGCCAGCAGTTTGACCGGACAGGGGAACACCGGGGAGCTGTTTTTT.

The V and J genes are TRBV9 and TRBJ1-1; D is unclear. Germline V gene sequence: CDR1 SGDLS, CDR2 YYNGEE. The CDR3 totals 13 residues. V was clipped by 2 bases and J by 1 base, with 6 bases between them. The CDR3 DNA reads TGTGCCAGCAGCGTTTGGCAGAACACTGAAGCTTTCTTT. Amino acid sequence: CASSVWQNTEAFF.

The chain links TRBV11-1 to TRBJ2-5; D remains unclear. The germline V gene encodes CDR1 SGHAT and CDR2 FQDESV (reference sequence). The CDR3 sequence is 14 residues long. The V end was cut by 5 bases, the J end by 0 bases, with 10 bases between. The CDR3 nucleotides read TGTGCCAGCAGCCTACTAATTAACCAAGAGACCCAGTACTTC. It yields the protein CASSLLINQETQYF.

This rearrangement joins TRBV18 to TRBJ1-5; 7 bases align to TRBD1. Germline CDR1 reads KGHSH; CDR2 reads LQKENI. The trim removed 3 bases at V and 7 bases at J, leaving 6 bases unmatched. The CDR3 has 14 amino acids. CDR3 sequence: CASSPQGVRQPQHF. The CDR3 nucleotides read TGTGCCAGCTCACCTCAGGGGGTCAGGCAGCCCCAGCATTTT.

This clone was seen only a few times. V is TRBV11-2 and J is TRBJ2-1, with a weak D call TRBD2 (6 bases). Germline CDR1 SGHAT, CDR2 FQNNGV. V gave up 3 bases and J gave up 8 bases, with 23 bases separating them. The CDR3 contains 17 residues. The CDR3, as DNA: TGTGCCAGCAGCTTTTGGGCCCGGGGCGGGAAGTTCGATGAGCAGTTCTTC. Translation: CASSFWARGGKFDEQFF.

The table lists this clone with a few counts. The chain uses TRBV12-1 and TRBJ1-1; TRBD1, the D gene given by the table, was not confirmed from the DNA. TRBV12-1 is recorded as a pseudogene. CDR3 length equals 13 residues. Here the CDR3 reads CASSFRPGYEAFF. The CDR3, as DNA: TGTGCCAGCAGCTTTCGACCAGGCTATGAAGCTTTCTTT.

The chain recombines TRBV7-3 with TRBJ2-3, with 8 bases fitting TRBD2. The germline V gene encodes CDR1 SGHTA and CDR2 FQGTGA. The CDR3 length is 14 residues. The V gene end was trimmed by 5 bases and the J gene end by 7 bases; junction bases not matched to a gene: 8. The CDR3 bases are TGTGCCAGCAGCCCCGGACAGCGGGGGAATACGCAGTATTTT. This encodes CASSPGQRGNTQYF.

The gene calls are TRBV27 and TRBJ2-7; the D is unclear. Germline V gene lookup returns CDR1 MNHEY and CDR2 SMNVEV (reference sequence). V was pared by 4 bases and J by 3 bases, with 10 bases between. The CDR3 extends over 13 amino acids. CDR3 amino acids: CASSSPPYYEQYF. For the CDR3, the DNA is TGTGCCAGCAGTTCCCCGCCCTACTACGAGCAGTACTTC.

This clone appeared a single time. This CDR3 is CASQGSGSWETQYF. The DNA for the CDR3 is TGTGCCAGCCAGGGTAGCGGGAGCTGGGAGACCCAGTACTTC. J is TRBJ2-5 and V is TRBV27; TRBD2 agrees at 9 bases. CDR1 MNHEY and CDR2 SMNVEV come from the germline V gene (reference sequence). CDR3 length: 14 residues. The junction had 9 bases not matched to a gene; V was cut back by 8 bases and J by 5 bases.

The rearrangement links TRBV4-1 to TRBJ2-7, with D possibly TRBD2 on 5 matching bases. Germline loops: CDR1 MGHRA, CDR2 YSYEKL. Trimming cost V 4 bases and J 1 base, with 17 bases left between them. The CDR3 is 16 residues long. The CDR3 bases are TGCGCCAGCAGCCTCCTTATGGGGAGTACATCCTACGAGCAGTACTTC. As protein: CASSLLMGSTSYEQYF.

The chain recombines TRBV7-6 with TRBJ2-1; TRBD1 might be the D (5 bases). Germline V gene data show CDR1 as SGHVS and CDR2 as FNYEAQ. Trimming took 5 bases from V and 0 from J, leaving 17 bases between them. This CDR3 spans 17 amino acids. CDR3 region: CASSPDGHYSSYNEQFF. CDR3 sequence (DNA): TGTGCCAGCAGCCCAGACGGACACTACAGCTCCTACAATGAGCAGTTCTTC.

This clone showed up just once. J is TRBJ2-2 and V is TRBV5-1; possibly TRBD2 for D (6 bases). The CDR3 contains 16 residues. Trimming pared 0 bases from V and 4 bases from J, leaving 13 bases between. The germline gives CDR1 SGHRS, CDR2 YFSETQ. CDR3 loop: CASSLERVSGTGELFF. In DNA form, the CDR3 reads TGCGCCAGCAGCTTGGAGAGGGTTAGCGGCACCGGGGAGCTGTTTTTT.

This rearrangement joins TRBV18 to TRBJ1-2; tentative D call: TRBD1 (6 bases). The CDR3 totals 14 residues. CDR1 is KGHSH, CDR2 LQKENI, per germline. V shed 4 bases and J shed 4 bases, with 13 bases lying between them. The CDR3 loop reads CASSRDRKAYGYTF. The CDR3 coding sequence is TGTGCCAGCTCACGCGACAGGAAGGCCTATGGCTACACCTTC. Together with reference TRBV18 and TRBJ1-2, the CDR3 gives the full variable domain: NAGVMQNPRHLVRRRGQEARLRCSPMKGHSHVYWYRQLPEEGLKFMVYLQKENIIDESGMPKERFSAEFPKEGPSILRIQQVVRGDSAAYFCASSRDRKAYGYTFGSGTRLTVV.

The rearrangement links TRBV6-5 to TRBJ1-1; unclear D gene. CDR1 MNHEY and CDR2 SVGAGI come from the germline V gene. The length of the CDR3 is 14 residues. V lost 7 bases to trimming and J lost 0 bases, with 12 bases between them. CDR3 sequence reads: CASKPNLVNTEAFF. The CDR3 bases are TGTGCCAGCAAACCTAACTTAGTGAACACTGAAGCTTTCTTT.

The rearrangement joins TRBV27 to TRBJ2-7, with 13 bases matching TRBD2. This CDR3 spans 15 amino acids. The V segment lost 5 bases and the J segment 3 bases; nucleotides outside the gene matches: 4. The germline V gene has CDR1 MNHEY and CDR2 SMNVEV (reference sequence). CDR3 nucleotide sequence: TGTGCCAGCAGTCCTGGGACTAGCGGGATCTACGAGCAGTACTTC. It codes for CASSPGTSGIYEQYF.

The chain is built from TRBV27 and TRBJ2-5, with D perhaps TRBD1 (6 bases). This CDR3 has 15 residues. Germline assignment: CDR1 MNHEY and CDR2 SMNVEV (reference sequence). Trimming removed 6 bases at V and 5 bases at J, with 19 bases between. The CDR3 sequence is CASRQRTGSGETQYF. The CDR3 DNA is TGTGCCAGCAGACAGAGAACAGGGTCAGGGGAGACCCAGTACTTC.

The chain employs TRBV7-2 and TRBJ1-1; possibly TRBD1 for D (5 bases). Germline assignment: CDR1 SGHTA and CDR2 FQGNSA. Trimming cost V 1 base and J 0 bases, with 18 bases left between them. The CDR3 runs 18 residues. This CDR3 is CASSLETGQGGMNTEAFF. CDR3 nucleotides: TGTGCCAGCAGCTTAGAAACTGGGCAGGGTGGCATGAACACTGAAGCTTTCTTT.

This clone has a single count. V usage is TRBV5-1 and J usage is TRBJ2-3; the D gene is possibly TRBD2 (6 bases). This CDR3 contains 14 residues. V was trimmed by 2 bases and J by 5 bases, leaving 12 bases between them. From germline, CDR1 is SGHRS and CDR2 YFSETQ. The CDR3 DNA follows: TGCGCCAGCAGCTTCGGGGGAGTTGGAGATACGCAGTATTTT. Protein: CASSFGGVGDTQYF.

The chain combines TRBV7-9 with TRBJ2-7; D possibly corresponds to TRBD2 (5 bases). V was clipped by 3 bases and J by 3 bases, with 21 bases between them. Per germline, CDR1 SEHNR and CDR2 FQNEAQ (reference sequence). The CDR3 is 17 amino acids. CDR3 sequence: CASSFWAGGSFHYEQYF. The CDR3 DNA reads TGTGCCAGCAGCTTTTGGGCTGGAGGCAGCTTCCACTACGAGCAGTACTTC.

This sequence joins TRBV6-5 and TRBJ2-2; D gene ambiguous. Germline V CDR1 and CDR2: MNHEY, SVGAGI. With 6 bases removed from V and 5 bases from J, the gap between germline ends came to 4 bases. The CDR3 contains 11 residues. The CDR3 region has the DNA TGTGCCAGCAGGAGGACCGGGGAGCTGTTTTTT. As protein: CASRRTGELFF.

This clone was picked up a small number of times. The genes are TRBV5-6 and TRBJ1-4; tentative D call: TRBD1 (5 bases). This CDR3 is 14 amino acids long. Germline V lookup: CDR1 SGHDT, CDR2 YYEEEE. V was shortened by 1 base and J by 7 bases, with 11 bases between the two germline ends. As DNA, the CDR3 is TGTGCCAGCAGCTTGATCCAGGGTGGTGAAAAACTGTTTTTT. Amino acid sequence: CASSLIQGGEKLFF.